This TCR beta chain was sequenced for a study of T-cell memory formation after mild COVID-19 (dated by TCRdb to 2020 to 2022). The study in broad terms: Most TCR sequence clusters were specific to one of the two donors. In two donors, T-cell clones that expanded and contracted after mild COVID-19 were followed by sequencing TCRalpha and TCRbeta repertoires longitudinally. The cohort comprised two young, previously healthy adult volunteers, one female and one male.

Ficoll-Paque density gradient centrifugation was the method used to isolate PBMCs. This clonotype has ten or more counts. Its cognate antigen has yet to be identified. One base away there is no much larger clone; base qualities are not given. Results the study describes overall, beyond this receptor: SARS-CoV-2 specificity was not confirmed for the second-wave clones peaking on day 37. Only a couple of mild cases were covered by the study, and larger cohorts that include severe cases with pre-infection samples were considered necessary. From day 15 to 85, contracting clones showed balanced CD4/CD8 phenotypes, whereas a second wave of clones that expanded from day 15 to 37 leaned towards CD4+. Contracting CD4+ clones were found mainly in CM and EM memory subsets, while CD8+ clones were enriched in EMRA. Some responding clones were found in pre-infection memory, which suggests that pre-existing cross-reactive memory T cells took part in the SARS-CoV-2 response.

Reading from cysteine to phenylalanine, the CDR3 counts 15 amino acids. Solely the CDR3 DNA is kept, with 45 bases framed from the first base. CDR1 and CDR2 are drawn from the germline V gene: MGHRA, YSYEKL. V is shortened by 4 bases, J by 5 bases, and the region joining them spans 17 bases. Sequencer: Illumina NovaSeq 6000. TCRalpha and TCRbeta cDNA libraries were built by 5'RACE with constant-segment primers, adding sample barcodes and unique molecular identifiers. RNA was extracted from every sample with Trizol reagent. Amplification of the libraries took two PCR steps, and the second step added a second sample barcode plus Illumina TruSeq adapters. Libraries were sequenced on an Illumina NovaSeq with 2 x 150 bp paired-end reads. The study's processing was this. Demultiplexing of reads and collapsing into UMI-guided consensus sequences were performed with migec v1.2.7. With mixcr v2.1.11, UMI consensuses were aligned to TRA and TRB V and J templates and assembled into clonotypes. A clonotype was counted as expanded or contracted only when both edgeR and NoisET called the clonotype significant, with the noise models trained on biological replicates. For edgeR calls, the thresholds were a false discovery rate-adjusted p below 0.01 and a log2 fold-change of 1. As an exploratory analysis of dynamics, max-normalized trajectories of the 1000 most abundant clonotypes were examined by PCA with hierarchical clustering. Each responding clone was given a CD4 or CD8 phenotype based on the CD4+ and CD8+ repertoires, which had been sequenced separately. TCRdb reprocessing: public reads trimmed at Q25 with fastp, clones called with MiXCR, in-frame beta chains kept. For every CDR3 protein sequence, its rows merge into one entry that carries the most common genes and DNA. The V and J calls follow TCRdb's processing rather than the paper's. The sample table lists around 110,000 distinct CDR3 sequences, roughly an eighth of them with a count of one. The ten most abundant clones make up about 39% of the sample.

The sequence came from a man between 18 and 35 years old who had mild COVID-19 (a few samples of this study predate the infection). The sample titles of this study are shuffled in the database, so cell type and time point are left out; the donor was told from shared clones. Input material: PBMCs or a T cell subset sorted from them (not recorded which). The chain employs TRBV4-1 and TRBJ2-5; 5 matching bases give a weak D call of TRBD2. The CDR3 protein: CASSPQEVFGETQYF. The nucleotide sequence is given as TGCGCCAGCAGCCCCCAGGAGGTATTTGGGGAGACCCAGTACTTC.